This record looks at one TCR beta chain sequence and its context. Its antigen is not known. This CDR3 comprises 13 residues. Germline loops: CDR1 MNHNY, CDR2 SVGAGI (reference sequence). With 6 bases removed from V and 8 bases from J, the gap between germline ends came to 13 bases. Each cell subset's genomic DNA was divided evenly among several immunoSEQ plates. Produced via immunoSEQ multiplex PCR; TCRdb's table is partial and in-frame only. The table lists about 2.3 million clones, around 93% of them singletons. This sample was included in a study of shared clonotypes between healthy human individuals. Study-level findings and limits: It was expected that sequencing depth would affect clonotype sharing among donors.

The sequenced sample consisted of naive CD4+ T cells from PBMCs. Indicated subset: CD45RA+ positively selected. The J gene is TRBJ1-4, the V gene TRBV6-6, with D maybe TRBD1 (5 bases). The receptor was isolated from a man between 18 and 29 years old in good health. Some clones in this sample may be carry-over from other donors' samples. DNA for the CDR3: TGTGCCAGCAGAGCCGGGGGAGGAGAAAAACTGTTTTTT. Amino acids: CASRAGGGEKLFF.